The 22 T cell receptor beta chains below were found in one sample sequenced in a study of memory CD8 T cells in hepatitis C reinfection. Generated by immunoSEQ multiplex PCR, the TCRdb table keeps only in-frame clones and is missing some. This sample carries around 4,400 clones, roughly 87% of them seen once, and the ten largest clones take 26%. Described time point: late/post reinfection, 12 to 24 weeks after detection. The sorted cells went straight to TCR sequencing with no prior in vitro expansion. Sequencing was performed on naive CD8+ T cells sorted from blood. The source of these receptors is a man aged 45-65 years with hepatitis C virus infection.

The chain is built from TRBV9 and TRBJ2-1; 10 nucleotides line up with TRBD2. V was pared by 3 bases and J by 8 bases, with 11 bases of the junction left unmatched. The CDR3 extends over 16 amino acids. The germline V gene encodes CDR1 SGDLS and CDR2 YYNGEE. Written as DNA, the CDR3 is TGTGCCAGCAGCGGGTTGGCTAGCGGGAGTGTGGATGAGCAGTTCTTC. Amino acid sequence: CASSGLASGSVDEQFF. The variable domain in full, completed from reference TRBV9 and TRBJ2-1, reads DSGVTQTPKHLITATGQRVTLRCSPRSGDLSVYWYQQSLDQGLQFLIQYYNGEERAKGNILERFSAQQFPDLHSELNLSSLELGDSALYFCASSGLASGSVDEQFFGPGTRLTVL.

The CDR3: CASSDLPLGTGTDTQYF. The DNA for the CDR3 is TGTGCCAGCAGTGACCTCCCCCTCGGGACAGGAACAGATACGCAGTATTTT. The chain recombines TRBV28 with TRBJ2-3, with 8 bases matching TRBD1. V trimming: 5 bases; J trimming: 3 bases; junction bases outside the gene matches: 13. The CDR3 sequence is 17 residues long. Germline CDR1 is MDHEN and CDR2 is SYDVKM.

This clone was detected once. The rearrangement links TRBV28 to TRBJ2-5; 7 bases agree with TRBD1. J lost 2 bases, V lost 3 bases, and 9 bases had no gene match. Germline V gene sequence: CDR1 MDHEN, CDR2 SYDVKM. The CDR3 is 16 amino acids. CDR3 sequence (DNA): TGTGCCAGCAGTTTTTCCGGGACAGAGATTCAAGAGACCCAGTACTTC. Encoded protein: CASSFSGTEIQETQYF.

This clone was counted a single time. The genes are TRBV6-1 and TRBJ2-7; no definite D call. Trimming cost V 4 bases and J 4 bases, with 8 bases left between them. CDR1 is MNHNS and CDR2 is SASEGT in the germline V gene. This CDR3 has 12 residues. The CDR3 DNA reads TGTGCCAGCAGTGGTCGCGGATACGAGCAGTACTTC. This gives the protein CASSGRGYEQYF.

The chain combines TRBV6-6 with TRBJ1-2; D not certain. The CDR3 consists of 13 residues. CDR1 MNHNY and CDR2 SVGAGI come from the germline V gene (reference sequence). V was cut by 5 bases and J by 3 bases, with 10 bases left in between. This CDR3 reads CASSMTEDYGYTF. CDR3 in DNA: TGTGCCAGCAGTATGACGGAGGACTATGGCTACACCTTC.

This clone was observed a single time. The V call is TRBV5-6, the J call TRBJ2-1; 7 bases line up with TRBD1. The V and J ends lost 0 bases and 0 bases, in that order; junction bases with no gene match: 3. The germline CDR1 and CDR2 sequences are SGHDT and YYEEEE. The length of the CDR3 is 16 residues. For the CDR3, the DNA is TGTGCCAGCAGCTTGGGGACAGGCGGCTCCTACAATGAGCAGTTCTTC. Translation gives CASSLGTGGSYNEQFF. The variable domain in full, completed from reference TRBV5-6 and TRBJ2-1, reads DAGVTQSPTHLIKTRGQQVTLRCSPKSGHDTVSWYQQALGQGPQFIFQYYEEEERQRGNFPDRFSGHQFPNYSSELNVNALLLGDSALYLCASSLGTGGSYNEQFFGPGTRLTVL.

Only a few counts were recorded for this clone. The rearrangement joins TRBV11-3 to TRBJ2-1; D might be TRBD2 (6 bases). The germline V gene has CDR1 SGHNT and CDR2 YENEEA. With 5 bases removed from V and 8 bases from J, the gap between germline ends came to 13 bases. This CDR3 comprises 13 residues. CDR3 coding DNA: TGTGCCAGCAGCCAGCGGGTAGGACATGAGCAGTTCTTC. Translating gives CASSQRVGHEQFF.

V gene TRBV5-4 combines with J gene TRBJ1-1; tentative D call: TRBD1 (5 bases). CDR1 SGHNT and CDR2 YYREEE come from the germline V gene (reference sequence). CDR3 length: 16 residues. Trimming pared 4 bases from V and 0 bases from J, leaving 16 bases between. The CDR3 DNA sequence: TGTGCCAGCAGCCTTGGGACGGGGGGGATGAACACTGAAGCTTTCTTT. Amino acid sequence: CASSLGTGGMNTEAFF.

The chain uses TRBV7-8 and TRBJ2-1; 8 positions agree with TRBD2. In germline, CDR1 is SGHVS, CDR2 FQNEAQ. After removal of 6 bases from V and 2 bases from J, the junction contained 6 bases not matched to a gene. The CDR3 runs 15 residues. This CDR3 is CASRPSGSTYNEQFF. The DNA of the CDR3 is TGTGCCAGCAGACCCAGCGGGAGCACCTACAATGAGCAGTTCTTC.

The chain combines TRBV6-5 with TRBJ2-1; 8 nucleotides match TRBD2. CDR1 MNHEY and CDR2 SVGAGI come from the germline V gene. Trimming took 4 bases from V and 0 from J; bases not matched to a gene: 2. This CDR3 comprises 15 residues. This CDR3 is CASSSTSGSYNEQFF. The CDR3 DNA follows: TGTGCCAGCAGTTCTACTAGCGGCTCCTACAATGAGCAGTTCTTC.

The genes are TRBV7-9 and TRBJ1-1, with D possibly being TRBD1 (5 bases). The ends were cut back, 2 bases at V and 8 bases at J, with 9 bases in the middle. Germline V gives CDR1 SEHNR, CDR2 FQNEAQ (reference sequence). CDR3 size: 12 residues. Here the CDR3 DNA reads TGTGCCAGCAGCTTAAAGGGGAGGGAAGCTTTCTTT. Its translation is CASSLKGREAFF.

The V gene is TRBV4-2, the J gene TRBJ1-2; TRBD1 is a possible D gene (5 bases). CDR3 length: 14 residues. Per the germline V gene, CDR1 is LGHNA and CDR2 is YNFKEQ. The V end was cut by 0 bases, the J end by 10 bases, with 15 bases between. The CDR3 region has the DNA TGTGCCAGCAGCCAAGATTGGGGGGGTATGGACTACACCTTC. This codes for CASSQDWGGMDYTF.

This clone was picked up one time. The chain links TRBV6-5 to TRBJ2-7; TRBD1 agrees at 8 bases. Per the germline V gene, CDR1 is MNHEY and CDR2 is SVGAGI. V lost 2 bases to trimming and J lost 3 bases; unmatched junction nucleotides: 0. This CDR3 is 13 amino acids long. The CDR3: CASSYGTGYEQYF. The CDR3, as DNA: TGTGCCAGCAGTTACGGGACAGGCTACGAGCAGTACTTC.

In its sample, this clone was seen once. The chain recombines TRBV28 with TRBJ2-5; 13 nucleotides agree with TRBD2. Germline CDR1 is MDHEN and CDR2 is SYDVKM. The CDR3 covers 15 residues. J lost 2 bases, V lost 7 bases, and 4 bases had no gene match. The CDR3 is CASIGTSGKQETQYF. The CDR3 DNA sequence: TGTGCCAGCATCGGGACTAGCGGGAAACAAGAGACCCAGTACTTC.

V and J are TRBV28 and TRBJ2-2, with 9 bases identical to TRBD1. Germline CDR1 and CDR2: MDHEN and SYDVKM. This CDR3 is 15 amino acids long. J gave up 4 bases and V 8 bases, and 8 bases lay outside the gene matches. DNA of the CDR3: TGTGCCAGCTTCGACAGGGGGTTAACCACCGGGGAGCTGTTTTTT. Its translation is CASFDRGLTTGELFF.

CDR3 DNA sequence: TGTGCCAGCAGTTTGGTATCCTATAACTATGGCTACACCTTC. Residues: CASSLVSYNYGYTF. The chain combines TRBV28 with TRBJ1-2; D unresolved. The V gene's germline CDR1 is MDHEN and CDR2 SYDVKM. V dropped 3 bases and J dropped 1 base, with 9 bases sitting between them. This CDR3 is built from 14 residues.

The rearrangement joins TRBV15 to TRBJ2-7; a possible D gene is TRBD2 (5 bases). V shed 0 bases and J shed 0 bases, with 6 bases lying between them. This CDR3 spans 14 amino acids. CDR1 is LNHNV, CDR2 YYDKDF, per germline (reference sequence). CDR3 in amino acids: CATSREGVSYEQYF. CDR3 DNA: TGTGCCACCAGCAGAGAGGGAGTCTCCTACGAGCAGTACTTC. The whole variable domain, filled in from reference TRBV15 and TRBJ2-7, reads DAMVIQNPRYQVTQFGKPVTLSCSQTLNHNVMYWYQQKSSQAPKLLFHYYDKDFNNEADTPDNFQSRRPNTSFCFLDIRSPGLGDTAMYLCATSREGVSYEQYFGPGTRLTVT.

For the CDR3, the DNA is TGTGCCTGGAGTTGGGACATAAACACCGGGGAGCTGTTTTTT. Amino acid sequence: CAWSWDINTGELFF. The J gene is TRBJ2-2, the V gene TRBV30; TRBD1 is a possible D gene (6 bases). The CDR3 loop spans 14 amino acids. V gave up 2 bases and J gave up 2 bases, with 9 bases separating them. Germline values: CDR1 GTSNPN, CDR2 SVGIG (reference sequence).

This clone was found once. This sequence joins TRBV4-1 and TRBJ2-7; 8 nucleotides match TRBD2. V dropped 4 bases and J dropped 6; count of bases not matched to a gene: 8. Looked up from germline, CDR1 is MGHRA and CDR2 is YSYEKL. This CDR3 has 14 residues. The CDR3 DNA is TGCGCCAGCAGCCCTCGGGAGGGGGGAGCCGAGCAGTACTTC. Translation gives CASSPREGGAEQYF.

CDR3 nucleotide sequence: TGCGCCAGCAGCCCAATCGGGGCCGGGGTCCGGGAGCCTACCGGGGAGCTGTTTTTT. It specifies CASSPIGAGVREPTGELFF. This chain connects TRBV23-1 to TRBJ2-2; a weak D match, TRBD2 (6 bases). TRBV23-1 is known as an ORF, though its function is uncertain. V lost 6 bases to trimming and J lost 5 bases, with 28 bases between them. This CDR3 has 19 residues.

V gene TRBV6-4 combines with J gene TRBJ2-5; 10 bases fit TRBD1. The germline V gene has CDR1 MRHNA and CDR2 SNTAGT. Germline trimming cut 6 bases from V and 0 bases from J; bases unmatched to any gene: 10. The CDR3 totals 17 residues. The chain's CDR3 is CASRKRQGALYQETQYF. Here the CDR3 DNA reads TGTGCCAGCAGAAAACGACAGGGGGCCCTGTACCAAGAGACCCAGTACTTC.

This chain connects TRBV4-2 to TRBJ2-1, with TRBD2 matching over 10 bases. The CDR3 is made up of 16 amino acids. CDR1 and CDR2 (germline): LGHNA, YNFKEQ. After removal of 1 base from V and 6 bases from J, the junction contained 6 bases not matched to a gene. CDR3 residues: CASSQGPGLASNEQFF. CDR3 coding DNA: TGTGCCAGCAGCCAAGGCCCGGGACTAGCGTCCAATGAGCAGTTCTTC.